This T cell receptor (beta chain) derives from a study of cytomegalovirus exposure and HLA in healthy donors. In the case of this clone: Its antigen is still unknown.

Primers for the PCR totalled 60 Vbeta and 13 Jbeta. TCRdb's table, derived via immunoSEQ multiplex PCR, lists solely in-frame clones and lacks some. Among under 110,000 clones listed, approximately 72% were seen once. Germline CDR1 and CDR2: SGHVS and FQNEAQ. The CDR3 extends over 15 amino acids. The V gene lost 7 bases and the J gene lost 5 bases, with 17 bases spanning the gap. Study outcomes and limitations: Most of the TCR beta V segments (in an earlier analysis) were productive either about 87% or about 30% of the time.

This clonotype originated in a woman in her thirties or forties in good health and CMV-seronegative. Sequenced sample: PBMCs. The V gene is TRBV7-8, the J gene TRBJ1-4; TRBD1 might be the D (5 bases). DNA of the CDR3: TGTGCCAGCAAAGTCGGAGGGGTATCAAATGAAAAACTGTTTTTT. Amino acids: CASKVGGVSNEKLFF.